This T cell receptor (beta chain) was recorded in a study of metastatic and nonmetastatic thyroid tumors. Treatment of any kind had been given to no patient before thyroid surgery. The V gene's germline CDR1 is MDHEN and CDR2 SYDVKM. The V gene lost 4 bases and the J gene lost 0 bases, with 19 bases spanning the gap. This CDR3 has 17 residues. MiXCR reprocessed the PCR reads for TCRdb. Among 20,000 to 25,000 clones listed, 12% were seen once. This clone has more than one count but fewer than ten. The sample consisted of blood. This receptor was obtained from a male donor with papillary thyroid cancer or a benign thyroid nodule (not recorded which). Some clones in this sample may be carry-over from other donors' samples. The chain joins TRBV28 to TRBJ2-7; D possibly corresponds to TRBD1 (6 bases). The CDR3 sequence is CASSSPMTGQSSYEQYF. The DNA of the CDR3 is TGTGCCAGCAGTTCCCCTATGACAGGTCAGAGCTCCTACGAGCAGTACTTC.